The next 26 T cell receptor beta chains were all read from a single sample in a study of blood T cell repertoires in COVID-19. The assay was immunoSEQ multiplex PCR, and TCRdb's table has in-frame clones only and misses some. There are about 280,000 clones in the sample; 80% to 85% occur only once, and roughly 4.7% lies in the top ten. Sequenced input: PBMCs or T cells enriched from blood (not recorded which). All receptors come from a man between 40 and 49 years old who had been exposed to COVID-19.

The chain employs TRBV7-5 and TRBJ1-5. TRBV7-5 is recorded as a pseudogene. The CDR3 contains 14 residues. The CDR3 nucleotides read TGTGTCAGTAACAGGGACTATAGCAATCAGCCCCAGCATTTT. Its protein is CVSNRDYSNQPQHF.

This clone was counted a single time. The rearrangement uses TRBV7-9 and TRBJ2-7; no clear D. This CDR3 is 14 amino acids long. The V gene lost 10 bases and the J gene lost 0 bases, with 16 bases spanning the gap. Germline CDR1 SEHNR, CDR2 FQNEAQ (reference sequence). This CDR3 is CATVLTSNSYEQYF. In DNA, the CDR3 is TGTGCCACCGTATTAACGAGTAACTCCTACGAGCAGTACTTC.

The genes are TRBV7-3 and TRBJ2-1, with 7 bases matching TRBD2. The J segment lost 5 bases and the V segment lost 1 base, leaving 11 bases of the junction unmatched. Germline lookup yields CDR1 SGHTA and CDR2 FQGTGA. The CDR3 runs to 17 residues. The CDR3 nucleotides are TGTGCCAGCAGCTTAATAGCTAGCGGAACGACTCACAATGAGCAGTTCTTC. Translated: CASSLIASGTTHNEQFF.

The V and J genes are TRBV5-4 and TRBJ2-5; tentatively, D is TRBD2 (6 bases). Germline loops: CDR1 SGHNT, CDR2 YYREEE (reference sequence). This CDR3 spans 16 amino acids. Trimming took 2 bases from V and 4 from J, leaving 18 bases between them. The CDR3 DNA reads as TGTGCCAGCAGCTTTGGACGACTAGGTCAGGGAGAGACCCAGTACTTC. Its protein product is CASSFGRLGQGETQYF.

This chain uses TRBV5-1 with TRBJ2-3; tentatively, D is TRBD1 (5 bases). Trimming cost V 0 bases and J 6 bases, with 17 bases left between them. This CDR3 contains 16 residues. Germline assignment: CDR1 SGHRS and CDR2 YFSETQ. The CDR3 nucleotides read TGCGCCAGCAGCTTGGTTGGGGCAGGGATCAGGGATACGCAGTATTTT. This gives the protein CASSLVGAGIRDTQYF. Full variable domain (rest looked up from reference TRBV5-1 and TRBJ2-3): KAGVTQTPRYLIKTRGQQVTLSCSPISGHRSVSWYQQTPGQGLQFLFEYFSETQRNKGNFPGRFSGRQFSNSRSEMNVSTLELGDSALYLCASSLVGAGIRDTQYFGPGTRLTVL.

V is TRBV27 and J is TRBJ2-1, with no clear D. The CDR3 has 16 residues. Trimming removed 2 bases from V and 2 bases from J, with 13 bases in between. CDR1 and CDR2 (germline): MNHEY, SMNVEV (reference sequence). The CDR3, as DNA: TGTGCCAGCAGTTTAGACGGGTTCAATCCCTACAATGAGCAGTTCTTC. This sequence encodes CASSLDGFNPYNEQFF.

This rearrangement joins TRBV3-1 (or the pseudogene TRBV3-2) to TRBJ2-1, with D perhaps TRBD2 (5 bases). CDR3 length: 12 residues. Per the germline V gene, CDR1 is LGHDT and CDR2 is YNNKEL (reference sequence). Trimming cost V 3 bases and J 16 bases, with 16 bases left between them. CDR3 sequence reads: CASSHGESSTFF. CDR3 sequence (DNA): TGTGCCAGCAGCCACGGGGAGAGTTCCACCTTCTTC.

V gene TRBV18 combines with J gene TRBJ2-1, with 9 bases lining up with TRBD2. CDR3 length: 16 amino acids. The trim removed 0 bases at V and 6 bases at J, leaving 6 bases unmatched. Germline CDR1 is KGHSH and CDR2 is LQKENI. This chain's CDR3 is CASSPPSLAGFNEQFF. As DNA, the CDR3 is TGTGCCAGCTCACCACCGTCCCTAGCGGGATTCAATGAGCAGTTCTTC.

CDR3 sequence reads: CASSLGGSEAGELFF. In DNA, the CDR3 is TGCGCCAGCAGCTTGGGCGGGAGCGAAGCCGGGGAGCTGTTTTTT. This chain connects TRBV5-1 to TRBJ2-2, with 7 bases lining up with TRBD2. The CDR3 runs to 15 residues. Germline V gene lookup returns CDR1 SGHRS and CDR2 YFSETQ. The V and J ends lost 0 bases and 6 bases, in that order; junction bases with no gene match: 5.

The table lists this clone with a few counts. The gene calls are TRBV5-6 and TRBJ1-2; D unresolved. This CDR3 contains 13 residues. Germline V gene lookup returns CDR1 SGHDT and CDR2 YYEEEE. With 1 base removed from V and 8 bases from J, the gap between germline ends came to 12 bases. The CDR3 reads CASSLSHKRGYTF. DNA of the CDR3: TGTGCCAGCAGCTTGAGCCATAAGAGGGGCTACACCTTC.

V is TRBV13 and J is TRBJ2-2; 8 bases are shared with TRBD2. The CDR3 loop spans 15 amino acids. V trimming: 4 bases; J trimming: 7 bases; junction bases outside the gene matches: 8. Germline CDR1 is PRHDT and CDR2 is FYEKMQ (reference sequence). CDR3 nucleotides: TGTGCCAGCAGCTCCTGGACTAGCCAGGTCGGGGAGCTGTTTTTT. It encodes CASSSWTSQVGELFF.

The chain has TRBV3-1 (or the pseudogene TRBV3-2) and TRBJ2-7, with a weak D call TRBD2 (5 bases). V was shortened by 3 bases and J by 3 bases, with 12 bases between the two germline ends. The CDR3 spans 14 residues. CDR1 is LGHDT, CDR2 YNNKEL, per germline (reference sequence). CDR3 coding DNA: TGTGCCAGCAGCCAGGACCCAGAGGGCTACGAGCAGTACTTC. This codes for CASSQDPEGYEQYF.

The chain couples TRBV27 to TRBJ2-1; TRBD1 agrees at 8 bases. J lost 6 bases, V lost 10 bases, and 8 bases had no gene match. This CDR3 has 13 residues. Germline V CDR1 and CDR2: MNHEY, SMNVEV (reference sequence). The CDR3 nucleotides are TGTGCCATCCAACAGGGGGGAATCAATGAGCAGTTCTTC. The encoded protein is CAIQQGGINEQFF.

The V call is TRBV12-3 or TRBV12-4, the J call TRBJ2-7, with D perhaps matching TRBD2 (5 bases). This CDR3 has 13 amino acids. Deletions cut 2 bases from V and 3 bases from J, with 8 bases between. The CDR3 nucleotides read TGTGCCAGCAGTTTATTCGGGAACTACGAGCAGTACTTC. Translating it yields CASSLFGNYEQYF.

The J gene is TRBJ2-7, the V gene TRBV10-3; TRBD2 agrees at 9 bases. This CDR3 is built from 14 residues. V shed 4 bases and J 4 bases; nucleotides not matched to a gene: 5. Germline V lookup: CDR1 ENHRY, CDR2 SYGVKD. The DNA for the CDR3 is TGTGCCATCAGTGGGGGACTAGCTGTATACGAGCAGTACTTC. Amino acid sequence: CAISGGLAVYEQYF.

The CDR3 bases are TGTGCCTGGGGATCCGGACTAGCGGGAGACAATGAGCAGTTCTTC. Translated, it gives CAWGSGLAGDNEQFF. The V and J genes are TRBV30 and TRBJ2-1; 13 nucleotides align to TRBD2. Trimming at V came to 5 bases and at J to 5 bases, leaving 6 bases not matched to a gene. Per germline, CDR1 GTSNPN and CDR2 SVGIG (reference sequence). The CDR3 is made up of 15 amino acids.

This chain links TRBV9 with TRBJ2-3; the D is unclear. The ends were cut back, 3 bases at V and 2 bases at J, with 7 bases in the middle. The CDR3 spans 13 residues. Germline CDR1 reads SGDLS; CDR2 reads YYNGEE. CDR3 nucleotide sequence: TGTGCCAGCAGCGCAGTATCCACAGATACGCAGTATTTT. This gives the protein CASSAVSTDTQYF.

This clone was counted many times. CDR3 nucleotides: TGCGCCAGCAAAATCCGTAGCGGGACGACGATGAGAACCTACGAGCAGTACTTC. It specifies CASKIRSGTTMRTYEQYF. This chain connects TRBV5-1 to TRBJ2-7, with 8 bases aligning to TRBD2. The CDR3 length is 18 residues. Germline-derived CDR1 and CDR2 are SGHRS and YFSETQ. Trimming took 6 bases from V and 2 from J; bases not matched to a gene: 19.

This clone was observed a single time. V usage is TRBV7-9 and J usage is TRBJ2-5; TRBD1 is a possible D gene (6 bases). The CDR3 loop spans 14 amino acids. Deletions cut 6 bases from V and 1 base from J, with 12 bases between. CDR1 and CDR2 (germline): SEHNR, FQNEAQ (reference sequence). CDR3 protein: CASSLGAAQETQYF. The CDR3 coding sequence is TGTGCCAGCAGTCTGGGGGCGGCCCAAGAGACCCAGTACTTC.

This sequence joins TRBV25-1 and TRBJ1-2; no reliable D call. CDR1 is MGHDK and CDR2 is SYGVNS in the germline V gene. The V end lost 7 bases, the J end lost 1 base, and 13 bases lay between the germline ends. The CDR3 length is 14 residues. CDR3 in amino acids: CASTKPEDNYGYTF. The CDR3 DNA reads TGTGCCAGCACCAAACCGGAGGATAACTATGGCTACACCTTC.

As DNA, the CDR3 is TGTGCCAGCCAACCGGGACAGGCGGGGACCGGGGAGCTGTTTTTT. Amino acid sequence: CASQPGQAGTGELFF. The chain joins TRBV19 to TRBJ2-2; 8 positions agree with TRBD1. Germline V gene sequence: CDR1 LNHDA, CDR2 SQIVND (reference sequence). The CDR3 runs 15 residues. V lost 9 bases and J lost 5; bases outside the gene matches: 11. Full variable domain (rest looked up from reference TRBV19 and TRBJ2-2): DGGITQSPKYLFRKEGQNVTLSCEQNLNHDAMYWYRQDPGQGLRLIYYSQIVNDFQKGDIAEGYSVSREKKESFPLTVTSAQKNPTAFYLCASQPGQAGTGELFFGEGSRLTVL.

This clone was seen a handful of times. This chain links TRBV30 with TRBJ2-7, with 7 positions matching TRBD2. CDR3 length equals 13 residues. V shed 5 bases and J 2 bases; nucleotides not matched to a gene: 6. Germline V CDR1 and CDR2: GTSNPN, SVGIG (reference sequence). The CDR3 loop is CAWGRGLTYEQYF. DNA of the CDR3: TGTGCCTGGGGGAGGGGACTCACCTACGAGCAGTACTTC.

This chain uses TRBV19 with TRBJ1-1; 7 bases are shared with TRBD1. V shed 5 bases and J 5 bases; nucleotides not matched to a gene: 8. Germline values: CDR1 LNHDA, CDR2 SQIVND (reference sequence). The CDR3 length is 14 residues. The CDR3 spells CASSDQGEWTEAFF. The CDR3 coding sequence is TGTGCCAGTAGTGATCAGGGGGAATGGACTGAAGCTTTCTTT.

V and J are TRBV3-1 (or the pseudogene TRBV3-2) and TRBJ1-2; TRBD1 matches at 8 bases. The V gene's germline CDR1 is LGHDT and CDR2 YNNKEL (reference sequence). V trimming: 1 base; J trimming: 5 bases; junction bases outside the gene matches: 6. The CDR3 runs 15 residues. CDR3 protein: CASSQARDRPYGYTF. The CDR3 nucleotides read TGTGCCAGCAGCCAAGCTCGGGACAGGCCGTATGGCTACACCTTC.

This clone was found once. DNA for the CDR3: TGTGCCAGCAGCCCCCCTTCCCGGGAGCTAAAACTGTTTTTT. Amino acid sequence: CASSPPSRELKLFF. The V gene is TRBV3-1 (or the pseudogene TRBV3-2), the J gene TRBJ1-4, with unresolved D. The CDR3 is 14 residues long. Germline CDR1 and CDR2: LGHDT and YNNKEL (reference sequence). V was shortened by 4 bases and J by 10 bases, with 16 bases between the two germline ends.

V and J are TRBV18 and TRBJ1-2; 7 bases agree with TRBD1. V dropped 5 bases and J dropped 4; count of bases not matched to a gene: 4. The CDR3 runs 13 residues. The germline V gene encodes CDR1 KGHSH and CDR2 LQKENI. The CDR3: CASSRDSLYGYTF. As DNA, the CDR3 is TGTGCCAGCTCAAGGGACAGCCTCTATGGCTACACCTTC.